This T cell receptor (beta chain) emerged from a study of OX40 agonist ivuxolimab in advanced cancers. Germline CDR1 is SGHRS and CDR2 is YFSETQ. Trimming took off 4 bases at V and 10 bases at J, with 20 bases between the two ends. The CDR3 is made up of 14 amino acids. Produced via immunoSEQ multiplex PCR; TCRdb's table is partial and in-frame only. The sample records around 20,000 clones, 88% being singletons. The material was CD4+ or CD8+ T cells sorted from blood, obtained in a trial of the OX40 agonist ivuxolimab. The chain joins TRBV5-1 to TRBJ1-2, with D possibly TRBD1 on 5 matching bases. The receptor was isolated from an adult with an advanced solid tumor such as melanoma, head and neck, liver or kidney cancer. The CDR3 DNA is TGCGCCAGCAGCCCCCGGGACCTGGAGACTTCCTACACCTTC. Translation: CASSPRDLETSYTF.